This is a list of T cell receptor beta chains from one sample in a study of T-cell reconstitution after alpha-beta-depleted transplantation in children. TCRdb fed the PCR reads into MiXCR, producing one record per CDR3 protein. The profile shows hundreds of thousands of distinct CDR3 sequences, roughly 13% of them singletons. Sequencing was performed on PBMCs, taken before TCRalphabeta/CD19-depleted stem cell transplant. These TCRs come from a girl aged 2-9 years with congenital amegakaryocytic thrombocytopenia, due to receive a stem cell transplant. Each CDR3 is given with its conserved first and last residue. The D gene is left open where the match is weak. A row's size may be missing; if present it is once, few, many or a size class.

clone_size: many
d_call: .
v_call: TRBV11-2
j_call: TRBJ2-2
cdr3_nt: TGTGCCAGCAGCTTAGATGGTAGCGGGAACACCGGGGAGCTGTTTTTT
cdr3_aa: CASSLDGSGNTGELFF

clone_size: few
d_call: .
v_call: TRBV12-3/TRBV12-4
j_call: TRBJ2-3
cdr3_nt: TGTGCCAGCAGTCCGCAGGTAGACCCTAGCACAGATACGCAGTATTTT
cdr3_aa: CASSPQVDPSTDTQYF

clone_size: few
d_call: TRBD2
v_call: TRBV4-1
j_call: TRBJ2-1
cdr3_nt: TGCGCCAGCAGCCAAGAAATTTTAGGAGCGGGATTATACAATGAGCAGTTCTTC
cdr3_aa: CASSQEILGAGLYNEQFF

clone_size: .
d_call: TRBD2
v_call: TRBV3-1
j_call: TRBJ2-3
cdr3_nt: TGTGCCAGCAGCCAAGTTCCAGCGGGAGGGCCAGATACGCAGTATTTT
cdr3_aa: CASSQVPAGGPDTQYF

clone_size: .
d_call: TRBD1
v_call: TRBV7-4
j_call: TRBJ2-7
cdr3_nt: TGTGCCAGCAGCTGGGACAGTCGTGACGAGCAGTACTTC
cdr3_aa: CASSWDSRDEQYF

clone_size: many
d_call: .
v_call: TRBV20-1
j_call: TRBJ2-5
cdr3_nt: TGCAGTGCTAGCTTGGCCAAAGAGACCCAGTACTTC
cdr3_aa: CSASLAKETQYF

clone_size: many
d_call: .
v_call: TRBV7-9
j_call: TRBJ2-1
cdr3_nt: TGTGCCAGCAGCTATATCGCGGGACCCCGCAATGAGCAGTTCTTC
cdr3_aa: CASSYIAGPRNEQFF

clone_size: .
d_call: TRBD1
v_call: TRBV29-1
j_call: TRBJ2-7
cdr3_nt: TGCAGCGTTGAAAGACAGGGCCTACTCTACGAGCAGTACTTC
cdr3_aa: CSVERQGLLYEQYF

clone_size: many
d_call: .
v_call: TRBV20-1
j_call: TRBJ1-1
cdr3_nt: TGCAGTGCATCCGAGGGGGACACTATTAACACTGAAGCTTTCTTT
cdr3_aa: CSASEGDTINTEAFF

clone_size: many
d_call: TRBD2
v_call: TRBV9
j_call: TRBJ2-7
cdr3_nt: TGTGCCAGCAGCGTAAGAGCGGGAGGCGTCTACGAGCAGTACTTC
cdr3_aa: CASSVRAGGVYEQYF

clone_size: many
d_call: .
v_call: TRBV5-1
j_call: TRBJ2-2
cdr3_nt: TGCGCCAGCAGCTTGGCAGGAAACGGGGAGCTGTTTTTT
cdr3_aa: CASSLAGNGELFF

clone_size: few
d_call: .
v_call: TRBV3-1
j_call: TRBJ2-7
cdr3_nt: TGTGCCAGCAGCCACCGGACCGTCTACGAGCAGTACTTC
cdr3_aa: CASSHRTVYEQYF

clone_size: .
d_call: .
v_call: TRBV5-1
j_call: TRBJ2-3
cdr3_nt: TGCGCCAGCAGCTTGGTACAGGTCTCAGATACGCAGTATTTT
cdr3_aa: CASSLVQVSDTQYF

clone_size: few
d_call: .
v_call: TRBV6-5
j_call: TRBJ1-1
cdr3_nt: TGTGCCAGCAGTTTCCTTGGGGTGAACACTGAAGCTTTCTTT
cdr3_aa: CASSFLGVNTEAFF

clone_size: few
d_call: .
v_call: TRBV9
j_call: TRBJ2-5
cdr3_nt: TGTGCCAGCAGCGTAGAACCAAACCAAGAGACCCAGTACTTC
cdr3_aa: CASSVEPNQETQYF

clone_size: many
d_call: .
v_call: TRBV12-3/TRBV12-4
j_call: TRBJ2-7
cdr3_nt: TGTGCCAGCAGTTGGGGGTTAGATTACGAGCAGTACTTC
cdr3_aa: CASSWGLDYEQYF

clone_size: .
d_call: .
v_call: TRBV19
j_call: TRBJ2-7
cdr3_nt: TGTGCCACCGCCCCAGACCCTTACGAGCAGTACTTC
cdr3_aa: CATAPDPYEQYF

clone_size: few
d_call: .
v_call: TRBV6-5
j_call: TRBJ2-1
cdr3_nt: TGTGCCAGCAGTTACCTGAGCAAGCAGTTCTTC
cdr3_aa: CASSYLSKQFF

clone_size: many
d_call: TRBD1
v_call: TRBV12-3/TRBV12-4
j_call: TRBJ2-1
cdr3_nt: TGTGCCAGCAGCCTGGGACAGCTGAAGTACAATGAGCAGTTCTTC
cdr3_aa: CASSLGQLKYNEQFF

clone_size: many
d_call: TRBD1
v_call: TRBV20-1
j_call: TRBJ2-2
cdr3_nt: TGCAGTGCTAGGGACAGGGCTGACGGGGAGCTGTTTTTT
cdr3_aa: CSARDRADGELFF

clone_size: few
d_call: TRBD1
v_call: TRBV11-2
j_call: TRBJ2-2
cdr3_nt: TGTGCCAGCAGCACGTCGAGGGGGCGGACCGGGGAGCTGTTTTTT
cdr3_aa: CASSTSRGRTGELFF

clone_size: few
d_call: TRBD2
v_call: TRBV27
j_call: TRBJ2-7
cdr3_nt: TGTGCCAGCAGTTTAGGACTAGCGGTCGAGCAGTACTTC
cdr3_aa: CASSLGLAVEQYF

clone_size: .
d_call: .
v_call: TRBV7-9
j_call: TRBJ2-2
cdr3_nt: TGTGCCAGCAGCACCACCCCTGGGGGCAAGGGCGGGGAGCTGTTTTTT
cdr3_aa: CASSTTPGGKGGELFF

clone_size: .
d_call: TRBD1
v_call: TRBV12-3/TRBV12-4
j_call: TRBJ2-2
cdr3_nt: TGTGCCAGCAGCCTTCAGGGGGCAACGAACACCGGGGAGCTGTTTTTT
cdr3_aa: CASSLQGATNTGELFF

clone_size: many
d_call: .
v_call: TRBV5-1
j_call: TRBJ1-1
cdr3_nt: TGCGCCAGCAGCTTGGGCGGACAGAGGAACACTGAAGCTTTCTTT
cdr3_aa: CASSLGGQRNTEAFF

clone_size: few
d_call: .
v_call: TRBV5-1
j_call: TRBJ2-1
cdr3_nt: TGCGCCAGCAGCACCGACTTGTTCAATGAGCAGTTCTTC
cdr3_aa: CASSTDLFNEQFF

clone_size: .
d_call: TRBD2
v_call: TRBV5-1
j_call: TRBJ2-3
cdr3_nt: TGCGCCAGCAGCTTGCGGCTAGCGGGAGGAAGGATCACTAGCACAGATACGCAGTATTTT
cdr3_aa: CASSLRLAGGRITSTDTQYF

clone_size: many
d_call: .
v_call: TRBV20-1
j_call: TRBJ1-1
cdr3_nt: TGCAGTGCTAGAGATTGGCTTCGGGATTTGGGAAGGAACACTGAAGCTTTCTTT
cdr3_aa: CSARDWLRDLGRNTEAFF

clone_size: .
d_call: .
v_call: TRBV5-6
j_call: TRBJ2-2
cdr3_nt: TGTGCCAGCAGCTTGGGTGGTAACGGGGAGCTGTTTTTT
cdr3_aa: CASSLGGNGELFF

clone_size: many
d_call: .
v_call: TRBV6-6
j_call: TRBJ2-3
cdr3_nt: TGTGCCAGCTCTAGCTCAGATACGCAGTATTTT
cdr3_aa: CASSSSDTQYF

clone_size: few
d_call: .
v_call: TRBV4-1
j_call: TRBJ2-7
cdr3_nt: TGCGCCAGCAGCCAATCCAGGGCCCCTCTCTACGAGCAGTACTTC
cdr3_aa: CASSQSRAPLYEQYF

clone_size: .
d_call: .
v_call: TRBV15
j_call: TRBJ2-1
cdr3_nt: TGTGCCACCAGCAGAGGTCCGGCAGGGTCCTGGGTAGATCAGTTCTTC
cdr3_aa: CATSRGPAGSWVDQFF

clone_size: few
d_call: TRBD1
v_call: TRBV5-1
j_call: TRBJ2-1
cdr3_nt: TGCGCCAGCAGCTTGGGGCAAGGACAGGGGGCGTTCCATGAGCAGTTCTTC
cdr3_aa: CASSLGQGQGAFHEQFF

clone_size: .
d_call: TRBD1
v_call: TRBV7-8
j_call: TRBJ2-5
cdr3_nt: TGTGCCAGCAGCTTAGTCAGGGGGCGAGGAGAGACCCAGTACTTC
cdr3_aa: CASSLVRGRGETQYF

clone_size: .
d_call: TRBD1
v_call: TRBV30
j_call: TRBJ2-5
cdr3_nt: TGTGCCTTGGACAGGGCGGTGGAGACCCAGTACTTC
cdr3_aa: CALDRAVETQYF

clone_size: many
d_call: .
v_call: TRBV5-1
j_call: TRBJ1-1
cdr3_nt: TGCGCCAGCAGCTTGGGCCTGACAGGGAACACTGAAGCTTTCTTT
cdr3_aa: CASSLGLTGNTEAFF

clone_size: .
d_call: .
v_call: TRBV10-3
j_call: TRBJ1-2
cdr3_nt: TGTGCCATCAGGCCTCTTGAAAGGTTACAGGACGGCTACACCTTC
cdr3_aa: CAIRPLERLQDGYTF

clone_size: .
d_call: TRBD2
v_call: TRBV19
j_call: TRBJ2-1
cdr3_nt: TGTGCCAGTAGTATCCAAGTAGCGGGCAACAATGAGCAGTTCTTC
cdr3_aa: CASSIQVAGNNEQFF

clone_size: .
d_call: .
v_call: TRBV21-1
j_call: TRBJ2-3
cdr3_nt: TGTGCCAACCCCGGAGGCACAGATACGCAGTATTTT
cdr3_aa: CANPGGTDTQYF

clone_size: few
d_call: .
v_call: TRBV27
j_call: TRBJ2-3
cdr3_nt: TGTGCCAGCAGTCCCCCGGAGGGGCCCAGCACAGATACGCAGTATTTT
cdr3_aa: CASSPPEGPSTDTQYF

clone_size: many
d_call: .
v_call: TRBV10-3
j_call: TRBJ2-4
cdr3_nt: TGTGCCATCAGTGAGACCGCAGAACAGGACATTCAGTACTTC
cdr3_aa: CAISETAEQDIQYF

clone_size: .
d_call: .
v_call: TRBV4-1
j_call: TRBJ2-1
cdr3_nt: TGCGCCAGCAGCTTCGACCGGGAGAGGTTCAGCAATGAGCAGTTCTTC
cdr3_aa: CASSFDRERFSNEQFF

clone_size: few
d_call: .
v_call: TRBV5-1
j_call: TRBJ2-3
cdr3_nt: TGCGCCAGCAGCCAGACTCAAGATACGCAGTATTTT
cdr3_aa: CASSQTQDTQYF